Shown below are 15 T cell receptor beta chains from a single sample sequenced in a study of CD8+ T cells in alopecia areata. In a group of about 5 patients, CD4+ cells were sorted into CD25+CD127- cells. Extracted RNA was reverse transcribed, and the resulting cDNA served as sequencing template. The protocol was immunoSEQ multiplex PCR, while the TCRdb copy is restricted to in-frame clones and leaves out a portion. The sample lists about 14,000 clones, around 60% occurring once. The sequencing input was CD4+ Tregs sorted from blood. The source is a human donor with alopecia areata.

The rearrangement links TRBV2 to TRBJ1-3; no clear D. The germline V and J ends were trimmed by 6 bases and 0 bases, with 12 bases remaining between them. This CDR3 has 15 residues. CDR1 and CDR2 from the germline V gene are SNHLY and FYNNEI. CDR3 protein: CASRLDGLSGNTIYF. The CDR3 bases are TGTGCCAGCAGGCTGGACGGTCTCTCTGGAAACACCATATATTTT.

The rearrangement uses TRBV7-9 and TRBJ2-7, with 9 bases identical to TRBD2. Per germline, CDR1 SEHNR and CDR2 FQNEAQ (reference sequence). This CDR3 spans 18 amino acids. Trimming at V came to 5 bases and at J to 1 base, leaving 15 bases not matched to a gene. The CDR3 is CASSPRGGRAFRSYEQYF. In DNA form, the CDR3 reads TGTGCCAGCAGCCCAAGGGGCGGGAGGGCTTTCCGTTCCTACGAGCAGTACTTC.

This chain links TRBV2 with TRBJ2-2, with 8 bases lining up with TRBD1. CDR1 and CDR2 from the germline V gene are SNHLY and FYNNEI. The V gene end was trimmed by 7 bases and the J gene end by 5 bases; junction bases not matched to a gene: 9. The length of the CDR3 is 15 residues. The CDR3 reads CASTPGTGQTGELFF. The CDR3 coding sequence is TGTGCCAGCACCCCCGGGACAGGACAAACCGGGGAGCTGTTTTTT.

The chain combines TRBV28 with TRBJ2-1; TRBD2 might be the D (6 bases). Deletions cut 3 bases from V and 6 bases from J, with 15 bases between. The germline gives CDR1 MDHEN, CDR2 SYDVKM. The CDR3 has 15 amino acids. The CDR3 DNA reads as TGTGCCAGCAGTTTGGTGGGAGGCTACCTCAATGAGCAGTTCTTC. This codes for CASSLVGGYLNEQFF. The full variable domain, rest sourced from reference TRBV28 and TRBJ2-1, is DVKVTQSSRYLVKRTGEKVFLECVQDMDHENMFWYRQDPGLGLRLIYFSYDVKMKEKGDIPEGYSVSREKKERFSLILESASTNQTSMYLCASSLVGGYLNEQFFGPGTRLTVL.

The chain has TRBV7-9 and TRBJ1-2, with D unresolved. Germline V gene lookup returns CDR1 SEHNR and CDR2 FQNEAQ (reference sequence). V shed 5 bases and J shed 7 bases, with 11 bases lying between them. There are 12 residues in the CDR3. In nucleotides, the CDR3 is TGTGCCAGCAGCCACATAGGTCGTGGCTACACCTTC. Protein sequence: CASSHIGRGYTF. The full variable domain, completed using reference TRBV7-9 and TRBJ1-2, is DTGVSQNPRHKITKRGQNVTFRCDPISEHNRLYWYRQTLGQGPEFLTYFQNEAQLEKSRLLSDRFSAERPKGSFSTLEIQRTEQGDSAMYLCASSHIGRGYTFGSGTRLTVV.

This chain connects TRBV28 to TRBJ1-3; 9 bases match TRBD1. The CDR3 contains 15 residues. Germline CDR1 reads MDHEN; CDR2 reads SYDVKM. The V gene end was trimmed by 4 bases and the J gene end by 3 bases; junction bases not matched to a gene: 4. The CDR3 reads CASSSWDRDGNTIYF. CDR3 nucleotides: TGTGCCAGCAGTTCCTGGGACAGGGATGGAAACACCATATATTTT.

This chain connects TRBV6-5 to TRBJ1-1, with D possibly matching TRBD1 (6 bases). CDR3 size: 13 residues. The germline V gene encodes CDR1 MNHEY and CDR2 SVGAGI. Trimming cost V 4 bases and J 11 bases, with 17 bases left between them. The CDR3 loop reads CASSSITGLGAFF. DNA for the CDR3: TGTGCCAGCAGTTCCATCACAGGGCTGGGGGCTTTCTTT.

The chain combines TRBV9 with TRBJ2-7; 8 nucleotides agree with TRBD1. Looked up from germline, CDR1 is SGDLS and CDR2 is YYNGEE. This CDR3 has 14 amino acids. V gave up 4 bases and J gave up 4 bases; unmatched junction bases: 7. Here the CDR3 DNA reads TGTGCCAGCAGCCCAGGTGGACAGGGTTACGAGCAGTACTTC. This encodes CASSPGGQGYEQYF.

The CDR3 is CASSEALRQINTEAFF. DNA of the CDR3: TGTGCCAGCAGTGAAGCGCTTCGGCAGATAAACACTGAAGCTTTCTTT. The chain links TRBV2 to TRBJ1-1; D unclear. Germline V lookup: CDR1 SNHLY, CDR2 FYNNEI. The CDR3 spans 16 residues. V dropped 0 bases and J dropped 2 bases, with 13 bases sitting between them.

The chain is built from TRBV6-1 and TRBJ2-1, with D unclear. V lost 4 bases, J lost 0 bases, and 13 bases lay in between. This CDR3 is built from 16 residues. Per the germline V gene, CDR1 is MNHNS and CDR2 is SASEGT. CDR3 DNA sequence: TGTGCCAGCAGTGCGTCGGTACCGAGCTCCTACAATGAGCAGTTCTTC. Translating it yields CASSASVPSSYNEQFF.

The chain joins TRBV15 to TRBJ2-5; D is unclear. Looked up from germline, CDR1 is LNHNV and CDR2 is YYDKDF (reference sequence). The CDR3 loop spans 15 amino acids. Trimming removed 1 base at V and 7 bases at J, with 16 bases between. The CDR3 here is CATSRVPVIDRTQYF. In DNA, the CDR3 is TGTGCCACCAGCAGAGTACCCGTTATAGATCGGACCCAGTACTTC.

A few counts support this clone. The chain carries TRBV4-1 and TRBJ2-2, with D possibly matching TRBD1 (6 bases). The V end was cut by 8 bases, the J end by 3 bases, with 13 bases between. Germline lookup yields CDR1 MGHRA and CDR2 YSYEKL. CDR3 size: 14 residues. The CDR3 is CASSQPGDTGELFF. The CDR3 region has the DNA TGCGCCAGCTCCCAGCCAGGGGACACCGGGGAGCTGTTTTTT.

The V and J genes are TRBV27 and TRBJ2-3; no definite D call. The length of the CDR3 is 14 residues. V gave up 0 bases and J gave up 0 bases, with 4 bases separating them. The V gene's germline CDR1 is MNHEY and CDR2 SMNVEV (reference sequence). The CDR3 reads CASSLSYSTDTQYF. The CDR3 DNA follows: TGTGCCAGCAGTTTATCCTATAGCACAGATACGCAGTATTTT.

The chain combines TRBV6-5 with TRBJ1-1; the D is unclear. The CDR3 is 13 amino acids. Looked up from germline, CDR1 is MNHEY and CDR2 is SVGAGI. Between the trimmed V and J ends, which lost 6 bases and 8 bases, there was a span of 16 bases. The CDR3 loop is CASSPRWRGEAFF. CDR3 bases: TGTGCCAGCAGCCCTAGGTGGCGAGGGGAAGCTTTCTTT.

The chain links TRBV11-1 to TRBJ2-5, with TRBD1 as a possible D gene (6 bases). V dropped 5 bases and J dropped 4 bases, with 23 bases sitting between them. The length of the CDR3 is 17 residues. The germline V gene encodes CDR1 SGHAT and CDR2 FQDESV (reference sequence). CDR3 sequence (DNA): TGTGCCAGCAGCCTCTACCAGGGGACACGCCTTCGAGAGACCCAGTACTTC. Amino acid sequence: CASSLYQGTRLRETQYF.